This TCR beta chain was retrieved from a study of graft-versus-host responses after intestinal transplantation (dated by TCRdb to the early 2020s). The study in broad terms: Recipients received multivisceral, liver-intestinal, or isolated intestinal transplants. Instead of going to the commercial service, samples from a few later patients were sequenced in-house on an Illumina MiSeq and processed with MiXCR. Alloreactive clones were identified by sequencing pre-transplant mixed lymphocyte reaction products and comparing these products with unstimulated pre-transplant donor and recipient T cells. All recipients received anti-thymocyte globulin induction followed by maintenance tacrolimus and steroids for 3 to 4 years. Graft-versus-host and host-versus-graft alloreactive T cell clones were tracked in the graft, circulation and bone marrow after intestinal transplantation using bulk TCR-beta CDR3 sequencing. A peak of at least 4% donor T cells among recipient peripheral blood mononuclear cells was the definition used for donor T cell macrochimerism. The cohort enrolled about two dozen intestinal transplant recipients including one retransplant, and a few patients lacking pretransplant specimens were excluded. Overall study results and their limits: GvH clones were detected in recipient bone marrow, and some appeared earlier in ileal mucosa or blood, consistent with an intestinal mucosal origin. Conclusions were limited by the relatively low number and heterogeneity of intestinal transplant patients. In patients with donor T cell macrochimerism, the allografts had high GvH to HvG T cell clonal ratios. Peak levels of circulating GvH clones were associated with declines in HvG clones early after transplant.

V lost 0 bases and J lost 4 bases; the stretch between them is 15 bases long. Taken from the germline V gene (reference sequence), the CDR1 and CDR2 loops are MNHEY and SMNVEV. There are 16 amino acids in the CDR3, from cysteine to phenylalanine inclusive. Here the CDR3 DNA is all that survives: 48 bases in frame from base 1. The library came from the immunoSEQ multiplex PCR assay. For most patients, genomic DNA was isolated using the Qiagen DNeasy Blood and Tissue Kit and was shipped frozen to Adaptive Biotechnologies for TCR sequencing. High-throughput TCR-beta CDR3 sequencing of genomic DNA from most patients was performed by Adaptive Biotechnologies. As for how the authors treated the data: Adaptive's ImmunoSEQ software was the source of the TCR sequencing data for roughly 19 patients, while a few other patients were processed with MiXCR and VDJtools. CD4 versus CD8 sorting errors were corrected by removing sequences found in both subsets at a frequency ratio below 5:1. CDR3 nucleotide sequences shared between donor and recipient were removed because the origin of such sequences could not be assigned. To count as alloreactive, a clone needed at least 2-fold expansion over unstimulated cells and a minimum CFSE-low frequency of 0.002% (template counts) or 0.001% (read counts). Clones were considered mappable if detected in sequenced pre-transplant spleen, lymph node, or MLR CFSE-low populations of the donor or recipient. Cumulative frequency of alloreactive clones was calculated as a percentage of all sequences weighted by copy number. TCRdb obtained this table from immuneACCESS and retained in-frame rearrangements with V and J assigned. These tables miss some clones; where compared with another copy, unresolved V genes account for less than half of the shortfall, and the remainder is unexplained. The DNA gave D and trimming, while V, J and clone size come from that table. The sample data list under 90,000 clones, and roughly 90% of these were observed just once. Of the sample, about 4.2% is held by the ten largest clones.

Note on this clone: The clone's antigen remains unknown. No base qualities exist here, and no much larger clone lies one base off it.

The sample's time point, from its label and the paper: cells obtained before transplantation from donor or recipient. CD3+CD4+ and CD3+CD8+ populations were FACS-sorted from unstimulated pre-transplant donor and recipient cells taken from spleen or lymph nodes. Recombination connected TRBV27 to TRBJ1-1; the best D guess is TRBD1, with 6 bases matching. The clonotype originates from a human donor who was the organ donor for an intestinal transplant. Sequencing used unstimulated CD8+ T cells sorted from spleen or lymph node cells, obtained before transplant. The CDR3 region has the sequence CASSLSGGGGGTEAFF. The DNA reads TGTGCCAGCAGTTTATCGGGAGGGGGAGGAGGCACTGAAGCTTTCTTT.